Shown below are 21 T cell receptor beta chains from a single sample sequenced in a study of OX40 agonist ivuxolimab in advanced cancers. Clones were sequenced by immunoSEQ multiplex PCR, and TCRdb holds only the in-frame ones, with some missing. The sample includes fewer than 75,000 clones, 70% to 90% of them seen just once. Source: CD4+ or CD8+ T cells sorted from blood, taken in a trial of the OX40 agonist ivuxolimab. The source of these receptors is an adult with an advanced solid tumor such as melanoma, head and neck, liver or kidney cancer.

This clone has a handful of counts. The rearrangement links TRBV6-4 to TRBJ2-3; D is uncertain. V lost 5 bases to trimming and J lost 5 bases, with 8 bases between them. The CDR3 totals 12 residues. From germline, CDR1 is MRHNA and CDR2 SNTAGT. CDR3 bases: TGTGCCAGCAGTCTACGTCGAGATACGCAGTATTTT. Protein: CASSLRRDTQYF.

This chain joins TRBV4-2 and TRBJ2-2; TRBD2 is a possible D gene (6 bases). Trimming shortened V by 7 bases and J by 4 bases, and 13 bases separated the two germline ends. The CDR3 covers 14 residues. Per germline, CDR1 LGHNA and CDR2 YNFKEQ. The CDR3 protein is CASTAGTGTGELFF. The CDR3 DNA follows: TGTGCCAGCACCGCGGGGACGGGCACCGGGGAGCTGTTTTTT.

This clone was seen only a few times. V gene TRBV15 combines with J gene TRBJ2-7, with a tentative D call TRBD1 (5 bases). The CDR3 has 14 amino acids. V lost 0 bases to trimming and J lost 5 bases, with 11 bases between them. Germline CDR1 reads LNHNV; CDR2 reads YYDKDF (reference sequence). CDR3 nucleotide sequence: TGTGCCACCAGCAGAGATAGGGCGACAGACGAGCAGTACTTC. This gives the protein CATSRDRATDEQYF.

This chain links TRBV9 with TRBJ2-5; D gene unclear. The CDR3 spans 15 residues. The germline CDR1 and CDR2 sequences are SGDLS and YYNGEE. V was clipped by 3 bases and J by 4 bases, with 16 bases between them. CDR3 protein: CASSAAPEPRETQYF. The CDR3 DNA reads as TGTGCCAGCAGCGCTGCCCCTGAGCCGAGAGAGACCCAGTACTTC.

The V call is TRBV5-4, the J call TRBJ2-7; a possible D gene is TRBD2 (6 bases). The germline gives CDR1 SGHNT, CDR2 YYREEE (reference sequence). The length of the CDR3 is 16 residues. V was shortened by 0 bases and J by 0 bases, with 13 bases between the two germline ends. This CDR3 reads CASSLAGLASSYEQYF. CDR3 coding DNA: TGTGCCAGCAGCTTGGCCGGTCTAGCGAGCTCCTACGAGCAGTACTTC.

CDR3 nucleotides: TGCAGTGCCCGGAGGGATGAGCAGTTCTTC. Translated: CSARRDEQFF. The V gene is TRBV20-1, the J gene TRBJ2-1, with D tentatively TRBD2 (6 bases). In germline, CDR1 is DFQATT, CDR2 SNEGSKA (reference sequence). The CDR3 is 10 residues long. Trimming stripped 6 bases from V and 8 bases from J, with 8 bases between.

The chain's CDR3 is CASRPEFTDTQYF. CDR3 coding DNA: TGTGCCAGCAGGCCGGAGTTCACAGATACGCAGTATTTT. The J gene is TRBJ2-3, the V gene TRBV6-6; no clear D. The V end lost 6 bases, the J end lost 2 bases, and 9 bases lay between the germline ends. CDR1 is MNHNY, CDR2 SVGAGI, per germline (reference sequence). The CDR3 extends over 13 amino acids.

The gene calls are TRBV2 and TRBJ1-2; no firm D call. Per the germline V gene, CDR1 is SNHLY and CDR2 is FYNNEI. The V end lost 6 bases, the J end lost 4 bases, and 9 bases lay between the germline ends. The CDR3 runs to 12 residues. CDR3: CASSVDRYGYTF. CDR3 sequence (DNA): TGTGCCAGCAGCGTGGACCGCTATGGCTACACCTTC.

This chain connects TRBV19 to TRBJ2-7; 10 positions agree with TRBD2. CDR3 length: 13 residues. After removal of 11 bases from V and 9 bases from J, the junction contained 13 bases not matched to a gene. Per germline, CDR1 LNHDA and CDR2 SQIVND (reference sequence). DNA of the CDR3: TGTGCCTCGGGCTTAGCGGGAGGTGAGGTGCAGTACTTC. Its protein is CASGLAGGEVQYF.

The chain combines TRBV7-6 with TRBJ2-3; 8 positions agree with TRBD2. V lost 5 bases and J lost 3; bases outside the gene matches: 7. The CDR3 totals 15 residues. Germline lookup yields CDR1 SGHVS and CDR2 FNYEAQ. CDR3 bases: TGTGCCAGCAGCCTCAGCGGGAGTATAACAGATACGCAGTATTTT. Translation: CASSLSGSITDTQYF.

The CDR3, as DNA: TGCGCCAGCAGCTTCGGCACAGATACGCAGTATTTT. This translates into CASSFGTDTQYF. The chain is built from TRBV5-1 and TRBJ2-3, with D unclear. The CDR3 covers 12 residues. Germline CDR1 is SGHRS and CDR2 is YFSETQ. V was trimmed by 2 bases and J by 1 base, leaving 2 bases between them. The whole variable domain, remainder taken from reference TRBV5-1 and TRBJ2-3, is KAGVTQTPRYLIKTRGQQVTLSCSPISGHRSVSWYQQTPGQGLQFLFEYFSETQRNKGNFPGRFSGRQFSNSRSEMNVSTLELGDSALYLCASSFGTDTQYFGPGTRLTVL.

This rearrangement joins TRBV7-9 to TRBJ2-1; TRBD2 might be the D (5 bases). In germline, CDR1 is SEHNR, CDR2 FQNEAQ (reference sequence). The CDR3 is 18 residues long. V was cut by 4 bases and J by 0 bases, with 19 bases left in between. CDR3 sequence: CASSSPRVDSGSYNEQFF. The CDR3 coding sequence is TGTGCCAGCAGCTCCCCGAGGGTCGACTCAGGCTCCTACAATGAGCAGTTCTTC.

The chain links TRBV6-5 to TRBJ2-3; 13 bases fit TRBD2. V lost 6 bases, J lost 6 bases, and 3 bases stayed unmatched. The CDR3 length is 14 residues. Germline lookup yields CDR1 MNHEY and CDR2 SVGAGI. The CDR3 DNA is TGTGCCAGCAGACTAGCGGGAGGGCATGATACGCAGTATTTT. It is translated as CASRLAGGHDTQYF.

CDR3 nucleotide sequence: TGTGCCAGCAGTTTATTAGGCAGCGGGAATTACAATGAGCAGTTCTTC. Its translation: CASSLLGSGNYNEQFF. This chain joins TRBV27 and TRBJ2-1; 7 bases line up with TRBD2. The length of the CDR3 is 16 residues. CDR1 and CDR2 (germline): MNHEY, SMNVEV (reference sequence). Trimming at V came to 1 base and at J to 4 bases, leaving 7 bases not matched to a gene.

This clone was detected only once. The CDR3 region is CASSLRGRAGDEQFF. The DNA of the CDR3 is TGTGCCAGCAGTCTCCGGGGTAGAGCGGGCGATGAGCAGTTCTTC. This chain uses TRBV2 with TRBJ2-1; possibly TRBD2 for D (6 bases). V was shortened by 5 bases and J by 8 bases, with 19 bases between the two germline ends. The germline V gene has CDR1 SNHLY and CDR2 FYNNEI. There are 15 residues in the CDR3.

The chain recombines TRBV5-1 with TRBJ2-5; the match to TRBD2 covers 8 bases. Germline lookup yields CDR1 SGHRS and CDR2 YFSETQ. CDR3 size: 13 residues. V lost 0 bases, J lost 5 bases, and 0 bases stayed unmatched. Written as DNA, the CDR3 is TGCGCCAGCAGCTTGGGACTAGCGGAGACCCAGTACTTC. Translation: CASSLGLAETQYF.

The genes are TRBV6-5 and TRBJ2-5; D is perhaps TRBD2 (6 bases). CDR3 size: 13 residues. Trimming cost V 6 bases and J 2 bases, with 10 bases left between them. CDR1 is MNHEY and CDR2 is SVGAGI in the germline V gene. The CDR3 reads CASSGTLQETQYF. The CDR3 nucleotides read TGTGCCAGCAGCGGGACTTTACAAGAGACCCAGTACTTC.

The V and J genes are TRBV6-5 and TRBJ2-1; the match to TRBD2 covers 14 bases. CDR1 and CDR2 (germline): MNHEY, SVGAGI. J gave up 8 bases and V 10 bases, and 7 bases lay outside the gene matches. CDR3 length: 14 residues. CDR3 loop: CATTAGLAGDEQFF. The CDR3 DNA reads as TGTGCCACTACAGCGGGACTAGCGGGAGATGAGCAGTTCTTC.

CDR3 sequence (DNA): TGCAGCGTTGAAACAGGGGGGGCCAAAAACATTCAGTACTTC. It is translated as CSVETGGAKNIQYF. The chain has TRBV29-1 and TRBJ2-4; 8 bases fit TRBD1. CDR1 is SQVTM and CDR2 is ANQGSEA in the germline V gene. The CDR3 extends over 14 amino acids. Trimming at V came to 2 bases and at J to 1 base, leaving 1 base not matched to a gene.

The chain carries TRBV18 and TRBJ2-7, with D tentatively TRBD2 (6 bases). CDR1 is KGHSH, CDR2 LQKENI, per germline. The V gene lost 5 bases and the J gene lost 2 bases, with 16 bases spanning the gap. The CDR3 is made up of 15 amino acids. The chain's CDR3 is CASSNPGVHPYEQYF. The CDR3 region has the DNA TGTGCCAGCTCAAACCCGGGAGTACACCCCTACGAGCAGTACTTC.

This clone was recorded only once. A much larger clone lies one base from this, so it may be a read error. This chain uses TRBV28 with TRBJ1-1; the match to TRBD1 covers 10 bases. Unmatched junction bases numbered 3, after V lost 4 bases and J lost 4 bases. This CDR3 has 14 amino acids. Germline V gives CDR1 MDHEN, CDR2 SYDVKM. CDR3 sequence (DNA): TGTGCCAGCAGTTCCGGGACAGGGGTCACTGAAGCTTTCTTT. Its protein product is CASSSGTGVTEAFF.